This T cell receptor (beta chain) originates from a study of patients and donors after allogeneic stem cell transplantation. The CDR3 consists of 13 residues. Trimming cost V 3 bases and J 5 bases, with 11 bases left between them. TCRdb analysed the RT-PCR reads with MiXCR anew, one entry per CDR3 protein. The sample includes about 410,000 distinct CDR3 sequences, around 16% seen only once; the top ten take over 6%. The chain employs TRBV12-3 or TRBV12-4 and TRBJ2-7; D remains unclear. This TCR was sampled from a human donor who was either an allogeneic HSCT recipient or a stem cell or donor lymphocyte infusion donor (not recorded which). It is not recorded whose cells these are; they may come from a transplant donor. Sequencing was carried out using blood, either unsorted or a sorted T cell fraction (not recorded which). The CDR3 nucleotides are TGTGCCAGCAGTTTGGTCTACGGAAACGAGCAGTACTTC. The encoded protein is CASSLVYGNEQYF.